The 4 T cell receptor beta chains presented below share a single source sample, sequenced in a study of cytomegalovirus exposure and HLA in healthy donors. PCR used 60 Vbeta primers and 13 Jbeta primers. The repertoire was sequenced with immunoSEQ multiplex PCR; TCRdb's copy has only in-frame clones and lacks some. The repertoire holds over 150,000 clones, about 70% seen once, with roughly 4.4% in the top ten. The sequencing input was PBMCs. These receptors came from a woman between 18 and 29 years old in good health and CMV-seropositive.

The V gene is TRBV9, the J gene TRBJ1-1; D unclear. CDR3 size: 12 residues. CDR1 SGDLS and CDR2 YYNGEE come from the germline V gene. V was cut by 0 bases and J by 5 bases, with 5 bases left in between. The CDR3 is CASSVARTEAFF. DNA for the CDR3: TGTGCCAGCAGCGTAGCCCGGACTGAAGCTTTCTTT.

The chain joins TRBV18 to TRBJ2-7; 8 nucleotides line up with TRBD1. CDR1 is KGHSH, CDR2 LQKENI, per germline. The V and J ends lost 4 bases and 6 bases, in that order; junction bases with no gene match: 8. CDR3 length: 14 amino acids. DNA for the CDR3: TGTGCCAGCTCACTGCGGACAGGGAGAGGCGAGCAGTACTTC. Its protein product is CASSLRTGRGEQYF.

The V call is TRBV28, the J call TRBJ1-2, with D possibly matching TRBD1 (5 bases). Trimming removed 6 bases at V and 0 bases at J, with 17 bases between. CDR1 is MDHEN and CDR2 is SYDVKM in the germline V gene. The CDR3 is 16 amino acids. The CDR3 DNA sequence: TGTGCCAGCAGCCCCGGGGGGACCGGAGCTAACTATGGCTACACCTTC. It encodes CASSPGGTGANYGYTF.

This clone has a handful of counts. The chain joins TRBV6-5 to TRBJ1-1, with a tentative D call TRBD1 (5 bases). CDR3 length equals 13 residues. Germline assignment: CDR1 MNHEY and CDR2 SVGAGI. The germline V and J ends were trimmed by 6 bases and 3 bases, with 11 bases remaining between them. The chain's CDR3 is CASRQVGDTEAFF. Written as DNA, the CDR3 is TGTGCCAGCAGACAGGTAGGGGACACTGAAGCTTTCTTT.